Sequencing of this T cell receptor beta chain was carried out in a study of blood T cell repertoires in COVID-19. About the study: There were acute and convalescent COVID-19 samples, and they came from the United States, Italy and Spain. Sources were T cells, B-cell-depleted T cells, or PBMCs; the material itself was cDNA or gDNA.

In the original analysis: Scientists estimated how many nucleated cells there were by amplifying reference gene primers. TCRdb's table, derived via immunoSEQ multiplex PCR, lists solely in-frame clones and lacks some. V, J and clone size were drawn from that table, and D and trimming were deduced from the DNA. The sample lists roughly 250,000 clones; roughly 89% were seen once. The receptor was derived from a young man with acute or convalescent COVID-19. The sequencing sample was made of peripheral blood.

This CDR3 reads CAWSVQGWSTLHF. The CDR3 nucleotides read TGTGCCTGGAGTGTACAGGGTTGGTCGACCCTCCACTTT. V and J are TRBV30 and TRBJ1-6, with D possibly matching TRBD1 (6 bases). V lost 0 bases and J lost 14, with 14 bases in between. The CDR3 sequence is 13 residues long. Germline assignment: CDR1 GTSNPN and CDR2 SVGIG (reference sequence).